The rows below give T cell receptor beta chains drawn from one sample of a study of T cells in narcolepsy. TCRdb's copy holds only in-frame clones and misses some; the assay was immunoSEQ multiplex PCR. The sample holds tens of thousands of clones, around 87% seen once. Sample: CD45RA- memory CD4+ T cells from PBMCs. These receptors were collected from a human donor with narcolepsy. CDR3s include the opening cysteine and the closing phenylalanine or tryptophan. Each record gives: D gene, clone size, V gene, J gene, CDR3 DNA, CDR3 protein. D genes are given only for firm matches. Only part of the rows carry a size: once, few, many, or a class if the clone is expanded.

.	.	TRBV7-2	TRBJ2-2	TGTGCCAGCAGCTTATGGCTGACCCGTACCGGGGAGCTGTTTTTT	CASSLWLTRTGELFF
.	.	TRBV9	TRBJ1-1	TGTGCCAGCAGCCACTCGCGAAACACTGAAGCTTTCTTT	CASSHSRNTEAFF
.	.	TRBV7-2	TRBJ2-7	TGTGCCAGCAGGGTCGGCGGGATGTCCTACGAGCAGTACTTC	CASRVGGMSYEQYF
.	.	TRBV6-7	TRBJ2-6	TGTGCCAGCAGTCGACGGGTGCATTTACAAAGTCGGGCCAACGTCCTGACTTTC	CASSRRVHLQSRANVLTF
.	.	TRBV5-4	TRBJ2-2	TGTGCCAGCAGCTTGGATCCTGGCGGGGAGCTGTTTTTT	CASSLDPGGELFF
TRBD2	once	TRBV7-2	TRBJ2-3	TGTGCCAGCAGCTTAGGATGGAGTAGCGGGGGGGTAAGCACAGATACGCAGTATTTT	CASSLGWSSGGVSTDTQYF
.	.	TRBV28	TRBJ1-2	TGTGCCAGCATCTCGGACGTCTATGGCTACACCTTC	CASISDVYGYTF
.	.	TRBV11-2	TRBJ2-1	TGTGCCAGCAGCTTAGCCCCAACCCGGGCCAATGAGCAGTTCTTC	CASSLAPTRANEQFF
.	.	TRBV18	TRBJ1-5	TGTGCCAGCTCTCGGTCGGGCAATCAGCCCCAGCATTTT	CASSRSGNQPQHF
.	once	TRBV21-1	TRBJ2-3	TGTGCCAGCAGCTGGACAGCACTCACAGATACGCAGTATTTT	CASSWTALTDTQYF
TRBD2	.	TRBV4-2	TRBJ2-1	TGTGCCAGCAGCCAAGGAGCGGGAGCAGACAATGAGCAGTTCTTC	CASSQGAGADNEQFF
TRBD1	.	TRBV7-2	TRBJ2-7	TGTGCCAGCAGCTTAACCCGGGACAGGGAGGATTTGGGCTACTTC	CASSLTRDREDLGYF
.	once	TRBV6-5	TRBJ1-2	TGTGCCAGCAGTTACTCGTTGTCTAGAGGCTACACCTTC	CASSYSLSRGYTF
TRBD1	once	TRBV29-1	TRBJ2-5	TGCAGCGTTGGTCAGGGGGCGGAGACCCAGTACTTC	CSVGQGAETQYF
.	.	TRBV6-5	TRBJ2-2	TGTGCCAGCAGGTCAACTAGCACCGGGGAGCTGTTTTTT	CASRSTSTGELFF
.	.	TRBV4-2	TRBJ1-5	TGTGCCAGCAGCCAAGATTCGAATCAGCCCCAGCATTTT	CASSQDSNQPQHF
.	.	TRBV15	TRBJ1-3	TGTGCCACCAGCAGAAAGGGTACTGGAAACACCATATATTTT	CATSRKGTGNTIYF
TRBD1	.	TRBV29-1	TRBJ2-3	TGCAGCGTTGCAATCGGACAGGGGAGAACAGATACGCAGTATTTT	CSVAIGQGRTDTQYF
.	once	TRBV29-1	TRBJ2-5	TGCAGCGTTGGGGCAGGACCCCAAGAGACCCAGTACTTC	CSVGAGPQETQYF
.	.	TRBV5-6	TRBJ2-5	TGTGCCAGCAGCTTGGCAGCAGAGACCCAGTACTTC	CASSLAAETQYF
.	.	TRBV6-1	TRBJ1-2	TGTGCCAGCGTTACCCAGGGGCTTAACTATGGCTACACCTTC	CASVTQGLNYGYTF
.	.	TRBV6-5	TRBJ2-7	TGTGCCAGCAGCCGGACAGAGGCCTACGAGCAGTACTTC	CASSRTEAYEQYF
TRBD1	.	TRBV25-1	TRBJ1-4	TGTGCCAGCAGCCCGGGACAGGCGACGGAAAAACTGTTTTTT	CASSPGQATEKLFF
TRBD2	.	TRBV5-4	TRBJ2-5	TGTGCCAGCAGCTCCGGGACTAGACAAGAGACCCAGTACTTC	CASSSGTRQETQYF
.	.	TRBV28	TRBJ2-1	TGTGCCAGCAAGGACAATGAGCAGTTCTTC	CASKDNEQFF
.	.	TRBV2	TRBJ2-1	TGTGCCAGCAGTGATCAAGGGTTCAATGAGCAGTTCTTC	CASSDQGFNEQFF
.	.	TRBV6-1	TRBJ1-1	TGTGCCAGCAGTGAAGAAAGAGCAACTGAAGCTTTCTTT	CASSEERATEAFF
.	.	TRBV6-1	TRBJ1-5	TGTGCCAGCAGTGAAGCGTTCGATCAGCCCCAGCATTTT	CASSEAFDQPQHF
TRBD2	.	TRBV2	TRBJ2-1	TGTGCCAGCAGGAAGGGACTAGCGGGAGTTGGGGAGCAGTTCTTC	CASRKGLAGVGEQFF
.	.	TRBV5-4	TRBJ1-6	TGTGCCAGCACCCCGGGCGGTAATTCACCCCTCCACTTT	CASTPGGNSPLHF
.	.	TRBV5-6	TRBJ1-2	TGTGCCAGCAGCCGGGGGTCCTATGGCTACACCTTC	CASSRGSYGYTF
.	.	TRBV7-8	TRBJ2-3	TGTGCCAGCAGCCCCCCGGGACTGCCCGGAGAGACGCAGTATTTT	CASSPPGLPGETQYF
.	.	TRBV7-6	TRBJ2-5	TGTGCCAGCAGCTTAGATGTCGGCTTTCAAGAGACCCAGTACTTC	CASSLDVGFQETQYF
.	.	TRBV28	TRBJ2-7	TGTGCCAGCAGTCTAACCGGGACGGTTAACTACTACGAGCAGTACTTC	CASSLTGTVNYYEQYF
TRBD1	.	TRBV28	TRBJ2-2	TGTGCCAGCCTGGGACAGGGGGCAGGTACCGGGGAGCTGTTTTTT	CASLGQGAGTGELFF
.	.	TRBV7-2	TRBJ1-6	TGTGCCAGCAGCTTAGCCGCCCTACGGGTCAGAGGTTCACCCCTCCACTTT	CASSLAALRVRGSPLHF
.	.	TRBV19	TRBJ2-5	TGTGCCAGTAGTCGGACGGAAGAGACCCAGTACTTC	CASSRTEETQYF
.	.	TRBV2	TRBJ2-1	TGTGCCAGCAGCCTGCCCGGGAATGAGCAGTTCTTC	CASSLPGNEQFF
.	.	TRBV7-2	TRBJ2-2	TGTGCCAGCACGACCCGGAACACCGGGGAGCTGTTTTTT	CASTTRNTGELFF
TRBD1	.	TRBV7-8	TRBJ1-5	TGTGCCAGCAGCTTTTCCCCCCAGGGGGCTCAGCCCCAGCATTTT	CASSFSPQGAQPQHF
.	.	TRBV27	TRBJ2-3	TGTGCCAGCAGACCTAGAGGGGCAGATACGCAGTATTTT	CASRPRGADTQYF
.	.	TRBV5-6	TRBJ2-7	TGTGCCAGCAGCTTGGGGGCAGCCTACGAGCAGTACTTC	CASSLGAAYEQYF
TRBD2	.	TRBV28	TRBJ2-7	TGTGCCAGCAGTAGGGTTAGTTGGAGCGGGAGAACCCCTGAGCAGTACTTC	CASSRVSWSGRTPEQYF
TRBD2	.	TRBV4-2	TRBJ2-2	TGTGCCAGCAGCCTCGAAGGGACTAGAGATAGCGGGGAGCTGTTTTTT	CASSLEGTRDSGELFF
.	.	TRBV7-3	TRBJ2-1	TGTGCCAGCAGCTTAGGACGGGGACTGGGCAATGAGCAGTTCTTC	CASSLGRGLGNEQFF
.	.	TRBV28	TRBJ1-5	TGTGCCAGCAGTTTCGTTCTTAGCAATCAGCCCCAGCATTTT	CASSFVLSNQPQHF
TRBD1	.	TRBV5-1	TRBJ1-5	TGCGCCAGCAGCTGGGGGACAGGGGGGGCTCAGCCCCAGCATTTT	CASSWGTGGAQPQHF
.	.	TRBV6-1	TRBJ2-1	TGTGCCAGCAGTGAAATGGCTAGAACCAATGAGCAGTTCTTC	CASSEMARTNEQFF
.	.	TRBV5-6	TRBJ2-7	TGTGCCAGCAGCTTGGGATCTGGACTTGGCTACGAGCAGTACTTC	CASSLGSGLGYEQYF
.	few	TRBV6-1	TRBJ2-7	TGTGCCACCTCGGGGAACAGGGAAGGTGAGCAGTACTTC	CATSGNREGEQYF
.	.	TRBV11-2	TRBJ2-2	TGTGCCATTAGCCGGGGGCCGGACACCGGGGAGCTGTTTTTT	CAISRGPDTGELFF
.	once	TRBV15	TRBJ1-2	TGTGCCACCAGCAGAGATGGGGGCAGGGACCATGGCTACACCTTC	CATSRDGGRDHGYTF
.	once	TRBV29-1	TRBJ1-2	TGCAGCGGTTCGGTAGCTAACTATGGCTACACCTTC	CSGSVANYGYTF
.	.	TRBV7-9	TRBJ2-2	TGTGCCAGCAGTAAGGGCACCGGGGAGCTGTTTTTT	CASSKGTGELFF
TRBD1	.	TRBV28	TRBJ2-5	TGTGCCAGCACAGGGGGCGGCTCCGCGGGAGAGACCCAGTACTTC	CASTGGGSAGETQYF
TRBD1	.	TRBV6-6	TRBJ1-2	TGTGCCAGCTATAGTCCGACAGGGACCGGCTACACCTTC	CASYSPTGTGYTF
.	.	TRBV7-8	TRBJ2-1	TGTGCCAGCAGCCGGGGCAGATACAATGAGCAGTTCTTC	CASSRGRYNEQFF